The T cell receptor (beta chain) under discussion was sequenced for a study of blood T cell repertoires in COVID-19. Study at large: PBMCs, B-cell-depleted T cells, or T cells were the source of the cDNA or gDNA that made up the material.

CDR3 length: 15 amino acids. Germline V gene data show CDR1 as SGHVS and CDR2 as FNYEAQ. Trimming stripped 5 bases from V and 5 bases from J, with 16 bases between. Per the authors' pipeline: Reference gene primer amplification yielded estimated nucleated cell counts. The repertoire was sequenced with immunoSEQ multiplex PCR; TCRdb's copy has only in-frame clones and lacks some. The DNA gave D and trimming, while V, J and clone size come from that table. Among 390,000 or so clones listed, around 87% were seen once. This chain joins TRBV7-6 and TRBJ2-1; tentatively, D is TRBD1 (7 bases). Material: peripheral blood. The sequence was collected from a woman between 25 and 40 years old with COVID-19, enrolled during active disease. The CDR3: CASSGGTDPNNEQFF. The CDR3 DNA reads as TGTGCCAGCAGCGGAGGGACAGATCCAAACAATGAGCAGTTCTTC.